The 28 T cell receptor beta chains given below trace back to one sample, sequenced in a study of T cell repertoires in cytomegalovirus infection. These receptors lack a known antigen. TCRdb re-called the reads with MiXCR, one entry per CDR3 protein. The sample carries 450,000 to 600,000 distinct CDR3 sequences, under 45% recorded once. The source material was cultured PBMCs, sampled from culture after CMV antigen stimulation. The receptors derive from a human donor in good health (CMV status not recorded). Some clones in this sample may be carry-over from other donors' samples.

This clonotype was seen a handful of times. The CDR3 loop is CASSSRGGGRHNEQFF. CDR3 nucleotides: TGCGCCAGCAGCTCACGGGGCGGGGGTCGGCACAATGAGCAGTTCTTC. The J gene is TRBJ2-1, the V gene TRBV5-1, with 7 bases lining up with TRBD2. The CDR3 runs 16 residues. Germline lookup yields CDR1 SGHRS and CDR2 YFSETQ. Germline trimming cut 3 bases from V and 5 bases from J; bases unmatched to any gene: 11.

V and J are TRBV6-5 and TRBJ2-3, with a possible D match to TRBD2 (5 bases). Germline V lookup: CDR1 MNHEY, CDR2 SVGAGI. This CDR3 has 15 amino acids. Trimming stripped 0 bases from V and 4 bases from J, with 11 bases between. As DNA, the CDR3 is TGTGCCAGCAGTTACTCCGGTGGGCGGGCAGATACGCAGTATTTT. Translated: CASSYSGGRADTQYF.

The chain couples TRBV12-3 or TRBV12-4 to TRBJ2-1; TRBD2 matches 10 bases. CDR3 length equals 15 residues. The V gene end was trimmed by 6 bases and the J gene end by 8 bases; junction bases not matched to a gene: 10. The CDR3 bases are TGTGCCAGCAGCAGGCTAGCGGGAGTTCGGTATGAGCAGTTCTTC. Encoded protein: CASSRLAGVRYEQFF.

V gene TRBV20-1 combines with J gene TRBJ1-2; D gene ambiguous. The CDR3 has 13 residues. The germline V gene encodes CDR1 DFQATT and CDR2 SNEGSKA (reference sequence). V was shortened by 1 base and J by 5 bases, with 11 bases between the two germline ends. CDR3 residues: CSARVSQKYGYTF. The CDR3 DNA sequence: TGCAGTGCTAGAGTGAGTCAGAAGTATGGCTACACCTTC.

The gene calls are TRBV12-3 or TRBV12-4 and TRBJ2-7; D possibly corresponds to TRBD2 (6 bases). This CDR3 is built from 17 residues. The V end was cut by 3 bases, the J end by 4 bases, with 22 bases between. CDR3 amino acids: CASSLIPSGPGGYEQYF. The CDR3 DNA is TGTGCCAGCAGTTTGATCCCCTCGGGACCCGGGGGATACGAGCAGTACTTC.

This clonotype was picked up one time. CDR3: CASSRRGHNTGELFF. The DNA of the CDR3 is TGTGCCAGCAGCCGTCGGGGTCACAACACCGGGGAGCTGTTTTTT. The chain uses TRBV6-5 and TRBJ2-2, with a possible D match to TRBD2 (5 bases). V lost 6 bases to trimming and J lost 2 bases, with 13 bases between them. Germline loops: CDR1 MNHEY, CDR2 SVGAGI. This CDR3 region has 15 residues.

The chain links TRBV12-3 or TRBV12-4 to TRBJ2-3; 10 nucleotides line up with TRBD2. V dropped 3 bases and J dropped 9; count of bases not matched to a gene: 6. This CDR3 is built from 14 residues. The CDR3 sequence: CASSFVAGGRTQYF. In DNA, the CDR3 is TGTGCCAGCAGTTTTGTAGCGGGAGGTCGGACGCAGTATTTT.

The V gene is TRBV4-2, the J gene TRBJ1-4, with TRBD1 matching 11 bases. Looked up from germline, CDR1 is LGHNA and CDR2 is YNFKEQ. Trimming at V came to 3 bases and at J to 8 bases, leaving 14 bases not matched to a gene. The CDR3 totals 18 residues. CDR3 sequence (DNA): TGTGCCAGCAGCCATGGGACAGGGGGACAGGCTGCCGCCGAAAAACTGTTTTTT. Amino acids: CASSHGTGGQAAAEKLFF.

This clonotype has a handful of counts. This chain links TRBV7-2 with TRBJ1-5; maybe TRBD1 (5 bases). The CDR3 runs 16 residues. Trimming pared 6 bases from V and 0 bases from J, leaving 15 bases between. Germline V lookup: CDR1 SGHTA, CDR2 FQGNSA. CDR3 DNA sequence: TGTGCCAGCAGTCGCCCGGGACGGGGTAGCAATCAGCCCCAGCATTTT. Protein: CASSRPGRGSNQPQHF.

The genes are TRBV7-9 and TRBJ1-1, with 7 bases matching TRBD1. This CDR3 spans 15 amino acids. With V trimmed by 4 bases and J by 1 base, 6 bases remained unmatched. The V gene's germline CDR1 is SEHNR and CDR2 FQNEAQ (reference sequence). This CDR3 is CASSSRQGWNTEAFF. DNA of the CDR3: TGTGCCAGCAGCTCTCGACAGGGTTGGAACACTGAAGCTTTCTTT.

A few counts support this clonotype. This sequence joins TRBV7-9 and TRBJ2-1; 7 bases line up with TRBD2. V shed 10 bases, J shed 8 bases, and the junction held 8 bases outside the gene matches. The CDR3 extends over 12 amino acids. Germline values: CDR1 SEHNR, CDR2 FQNEAQ (reference sequence). The CDR3: CATRWAGDEQFF. In DNA, the CDR3 is TGTGCCACGCGGTGGGCGGGAGATGAGCAGTTCTTC.

V and J are TRBV28 and TRBJ1-1; 7 bases agree with TRBD1. Germline assignment: CDR1 MDHEN and CDR2 SYDVKM. CDR3 length equals 14 residues. Trimming at V came to 5 bases and at J to 4 bases, leaving 7 bases not matched to a gene. CDR3 loop: CASSLTTGVTEAFF. CDR3 DNA sequence: TGTGCCAGCAGTCTAACCACAGGGGTCACTGAAGCTTTCTTT.

The rearrangement joins TRBV28 to TRBJ2-3; 8 bases fit TRBD1. V lost 6 bases and J lost 8; bases outside the gene matches: 10. Germline lookup yields CDR1 MDHEN and CDR2 SYDVKM. This CDR3 spans 14 amino acids. CDR3 DNA sequence: TGTGCCAGCAGCATCGGACAGGGTAGGGGTACGCAGTATTTT. The encoded protein is CASSIGQGRGTQYF.

V usage is TRBV7-8 and J usage is TRBJ2-7, with 9 bases that match TRBD2. The CDR3 runs to 16 residues. Germline CDR1 reads SGHVS; CDR2 reads FQNEAQ. The V segment lost 4 bases and the J segment 3 bases; nucleotides outside the gene matches: 10. In DNA form, the CDR3 reads TGTGCCAGCAGCTCCCGATTTAGCGGGAGTTACTACGAGCAGTACTTC. It encodes CASSSRFSGSYYEQYF.

This clonotype was observed a few times. The V call is TRBV5-4, the J call TRBJ2-3; 9 bases are shared with TRBD2. This CDR3 comprises 15 residues. The V gene end was trimmed by 4 bases and the J gene end by 4 bases; junction bases not matched to a gene: 7. CDR1 SGHNT and CDR2 YYREEE come from the germline V gene (reference sequence). This CDR3 reads CASSPGTSLSDTQYF. The CDR3 DNA follows: TGTGCCAGCAGCCCCGGGACTAGCCTCTCAGATACGCAGTATTTT.

This clonotype was detected only a few times. The rearrangement links TRBV19 to TRBJ1-2, with D maybe TRBD1 (5 bases). Germline loops: CDR1 LNHDA, CDR2 SQIVND (reference sequence). Trimming cost V 2 bases and J 0 bases, with 25 bases left between them. The CDR3 length is 20 residues. The chain's CDR3 is CASSIRQRGQPMGSNYGYTF. DNA of the CDR3: TGTGCCAGTAGTATACGCCAGCGGGGCCAGCCGATGGGATCTAACTATGGCTACACCTTC.

There are a few counts of this clonotype. The V and J genes are TRBV12-3 or TRBV12-4 and TRBJ2-2, with D tentatively TRBD2 (6 bases). The CDR3 is 15 residues long. Deletions cut 6 bases from V and 8 bases from J, with 19 bases between. The CDR3 DNA is TGTGCCAGCAGGGATCCGGGACTCCCCCGAGGGGAGCTGTTTTTT. Amino acid sequence: CASRDPGLPRGELFF.

The J gene is TRBJ2-5, the V gene TRBV4-1; 7 positions match TRBD1. The CDR3 extends over 16 amino acids. V shed 2 bases and J 4 bases; nucleotides not matched to a gene: 10. Germline V gene lookup returns CDR1 MGHRA and CDR2 YSYEKL. This chain's CDR3 is CASSQRGGTVGETQYF. As DNA, the CDR3 is TGCGCCAGCAGCCAAAGAGGTGGGACAGTTGGAGAGACCCAGTACTTC.

V usage is TRBV3-1 and J usage is TRBJ2-7, with TRBD1 matching 8 bases. Germline CDR1 reads LGHDT; CDR2 reads YNNKEL (reference sequence). V shed 3 bases and J 10 bases; nucleotides not matched to a gene: 8. CDR3 size: 13 residues. CDR3: CASSQVQGAGQYF. In DNA, the CDR3 is TGTGCCAGCAGCCAGGTTCAGGGGGCGGGTCAGTACTTC.

This clonotype was picked up one time. The V gene is TRBV6-6, the J gene TRBJ2-7; 8 bases map to TRBD2. This CDR3 has 13 residues. Germline loops: CDR1 MNHNY, CDR2 SVGAGI (reference sequence). V dropped 6 bases and J dropped 7; count of bases not matched to a gene: 8. The CDR3 here is CASSHGGVGEQYF. DNA for the CDR3: TGTGCCAGCAGCCACGGGGGGGTCGGGGAGCAGTACTTC.

This chain connects TRBV7-8 to TRBJ2-4, with 10 positions matching TRBD2. V trimming: 1 base; J trimming: 1 base; junction bases outside the gene matches: 4. CDR3 length: 17 amino acids. CDR1 is SGHVS, CDR2 FQNEAQ, per germline. The CDR3 region has the DNA TGTGCCAGCAGCTTAGAGCGGGGGGGGGGGGCCAAAAACATTCAGTACTTC. This codes for CASSLERGGGAKNIQYF.

The sample holds a few counts of this clonotype. V usage is TRBV5-1 and J usage is TRBJ2-2, with 9 bases identical to TRBD2. CDR1 SGHRS and CDR2 YFSETQ come from the germline V gene. This CDR3 comprises 17 residues. V lost 2 bases, J lost 0 bases, and 5 bases stayed unmatched. CDR3 coding DNA: TGCGCCAGCAGCTTTGTTAGCGGGAGCGCGAACACCGGGGAGCTGTTTTTT. Translation gives CASSFVSGSANTGELFF.

The table lists this clonotype with a few counts. The rearrangement joins TRBV6-6 to TRBJ2-7; the D is unclear. V gave up 6 bases and J gave up 2 bases, with 14 bases separating them. Germline-derived CDR1 and CDR2 are MNHNY and SVGAGI (reference sequence). This CDR3 spans 14 amino acids. The CDR3 is CASSYQEGTYEQYF. Written as DNA, the CDR3 is TGTGCCAGCAGCTACCAAGAAGGGACCTACGAGCAGTACTTC.

The J gene is TRBJ2-1, the V gene TRBV5-6; D is possibly TRBD2 (6 bases). Trimming shortened V by 3 bases and J by 8 bases, and 27 bases separated the two germline ends. Germline CDR1 reads SGHDT; CDR2 reads YYEEEE. The CDR3 consists of 18 residues. The CDR3, as DNA: TGTGCCAGCAGCTCACAGTACCCAGACAGTATAGAGCGGGATGAGCAGTTCTTC. The encoded protein is CASSSQYPDSIERDEQFF.

This chain links TRBV11-2 with TRBJ2-3, with D possibly called TRBD1 or TRBD2 (5 bases each). Trimming stripped 5 bases from V and 11 bases from J, with 14 bases between. Per the germline V gene, CDR1 is SGHAT and CDR2 is FQNNGV. This CDR3 has 12 amino acids. CDR3 amino acids: CASSLVGEEQYF. CDR3 bases: TGTGCCAGCAGCCTCGTGGGGGAAGAGCAGTATTTT. The full variable domain, in which reference TRBV11-2 and TRBJ2-3 provide the parts outside the CDR3, is EAGVAQSPRYKIIEKRQSVAFWCNPISGHATLYWYQQILGQGPKLLIQFQNNGVVDDSQLPKDRFSAERLKGVDSTLKIQPAKLEDSAVYLCASSLVGEEQYFGPGTRLTVL.

V usage is TRBV10-3 and J usage is TRBJ1-1, with TRBD1 identical over 9 bases. In germline, CDR1 is ENHRY, CDR2 SYGVKD. The CDR3 consists of 16 residues. With 1 base clipped from V and 1 base from J, the junction kept 4 bases outside the gene matches. The CDR3 DNA follows: TGTGCCATCAGTGAGTACGGACAGGGGACGAACACTGAAGCTTTCTTT. Protein: CAISEYGQGTNTEAFF.

V usage is TRBV7-6 and J usage is TRBJ1-5, with D possibly being TRBD1 (5 bases). V was clipped by 3 bases and J by 7 bases, with 19 bases between them. CDR1 SGHVS and CDR2 FNYEAQ come from the germline V gene. This CDR3 has 16 amino acids. Here the CDR3 DNA reads TGTGCCAGCAGCTTCGGGGGGTATGAGTCGGGACAGCCCCAGCATTTT. Its translation is CASSFGGYESGQPQHF.

The chain uses TRBV12-3 or TRBV12-4 and TRBJ1-6; no reliable D call. The CDR3 spans 15 residues. V was pared by 6 bases and J by 9 bases, with 18 bases between. The CDR3 here is CASSRWTGKASPLHF. DNA of the CDR3: TGTGCCAGCAGCCGTTGGACGGGAAAGGCTTCACCCCTCCACTTT.